This T cell receptor (beta chain) was profiled in a study of beta chain features in type 1 diabetes. Study observations and caveats: Shorter TCRB CDR3s, moderately but significantly so, marked every one of the four CD4+ subsets in Type 1 diabetes patients.

In regard to this clone: Its specificity is not known.

Every bit of the isolated RNA underwent reverse transcription, so sequencing read expressed TCRB transcripts. The method was immunoSEQ multiplex PCR; TCRdb's version includes in-frame clones alone and lacks a portion of them. The repertoire holds about 160,000 clones, almost 8% seen once, with about 0.5% in the top ten. Trimming took 9 bases from V and 1 from J, leaving 12 bases between them. The CDR3 totals 13 residues. Germline values: CDR1 SNHLY, CDR2 FYNNEI. The sequence was collected from a man between 18 and 35 years old with type 1 diabetes. V gene TRBV2 combines with J gene TRBJ2-5; D not certain. Source material: central memory CD4+ T cells from blood. This CDR3 reads CASQYYLQETQYF. The CDR3 bases are TGTGCCAGTCAATACTACCTCCAAGAGACCCAGTACTTC.